Described below is a single T cell receptor beta chain sequence and its context. The sample is drawn from a study of read filtering for tumor transcriptome and immune sequencing. This library used around 400 ng RNA and molecular barcoded adaptors spanning alpha/delta and beta/gamma chains. MiXCR was run by TCRdb on the reads, yielding one entry per CDR3 protein. The sample includes about 40,000 distinct CDR3 sequences, roughly an eighth of them seen just once. V lost 5 bases, J lost 1 base, and 17 bases stayed unmatched. CDR3 length: 19 residues. The V gene's germline CDR1 is MNHNS and CDR2 SASEGT. Sequenced: a population of CD138-negative cells sorted from bone marrow. The source of this sequence is a donor over 35 with multiple myeloma. V usage is TRBV6-1 and J usage is TRBJ1-5; 7 positions match TRBD1. The CDR3 sequence is CASSFPPTTGQPSNQPQHF. The DNA for the CDR3 is TGTGCCAGCAGTTTTCCTCCCACGACGGGACAGCCCAGCAATCAGCCCCAGCATTTT.